The 4 T cell receptor beta chains below all came from one sample that was sequenced in a study of cytotoxic CD8 clonotypes in ibrutinib-treated CLL. Generated by immunoSEQ multiplex PCR, the TCRdb table keeps only in-frame clones and is missing some. In the table there are 150,000 to 250,000 clones, over 60% of which are singletons. This sample comprised PBMCs, obtained after 24 months of ibrutinib treatment. These receptor sequences come from a human donor with chronic lymphocytic leukemia.

The table lists this clone with a count of one. This chain uses TRBV6-5 with TRBJ1-2, with D perhaps matching TRBD1 (5 bases). CDR1 is MNHEY, CDR2 SVGAGI, per germline. This CDR3 region has 14 residues. V was pared by 5 bases and J by 8 bases, with 18 bases between. CDR3 amino acids: CASSRGAEVVGYTF. Written as DNA, the CDR3 is TGTGCCAGCAGTAGGGGAGCAGAGGTTGTGGGCTACACCTTC.

The chain links TRBV11-2 to TRBJ2-6; D not certain. The V and J ends lost 5 bases and 1 base respectively, with 6 bases between them. Germline CDR1 SGHAT, CDR2 FQNNGV. CDR3 length equals 14 residues. CDR3: CASSTLSGANVLTF. The CDR3, as DNA: TGTGCCAGCAGCACCTTATCTGGGGCCAACGTCCTGACTTTC.

This clone was observed a handful of times. V usage is TRBV18 and J usage is TRBJ1-3; D is unresolved. This CDR3 spans 14 amino acids. Germline values: CDR1 KGHSH, CDR2 LQKENI. V was clipped by 1 base and J by 9 bases, with 13 bases between them. CDR3 residues: CASSPLVTDPTIYF. CDR3 nucleotides: TGTGCCAGCTCACCACTGGTCACGGACCCCACCATATATTTT.

This chain joins TRBV15 and TRBJ2-3, with 12 positions matching TRBD2. V gave up 1 base and J gave up 2 bases; unmatched junction bases: 7. Looked up from germline, CDR1 is LNHNV and CDR2 is YYDKDF (reference sequence). The CDR3 runs 18 residues. This CDR3 reads CATSRVRTSGTYTDTQYF. CDR3 bases: TGTGCCACCAGCAGAGTGAGGACTAGCGGGACCTACACAGATACGCAGTATTTT.